A single sample gave rise to the 25 T cell receptor beta chains below, sequenced in a study of blood T cell repertoires in COVID-19. Assay: immunoSEQ multiplex PCR; the TCRdb copy retains only in-frame clones and omits some. This table holds 95,000 to 110,000 clones, about 87% found once. Sequenced sample: peripheral blood. These receptors all stem from a human donor in a cohort sampled during active or convalescent COVID-19.

The chain carries TRBV7-8 and TRBJ2-1, with D maybe TRBD1 (6 bases). The V and J ends lost 3 bases and 7 bases respectively, with 10 bases between them. The CDR3 totals 13 residues. From germline, CDR1 is SGHVS and CDR2 FQNEAQ. The CDR3 sequence is CASSFDRGNEQFF. For the CDR3, the DNA is TGTGCCAGCAGCTTCGATAGGGGGAATGAGCAGTTCTTC.

V and J are TRBV6-4 and TRBJ2-3; D possibly corresponds to TRBD2 (6 bases). The CDR3 is 15 amino acids. The V and J ends lost 3 bases and 1 base respectively, with 11 bases between them. Germline lookup yields CDR1 MRHNA and CDR2 SNTAGT. CDR3 sequence reads: CASSDGTHGTDTQYF. The CDR3 DNA reads TGTGCCAGCAGTGATGGGACTCACGGCACAGATACGCAGTATTTT.

The V call is TRBV30, the J call TRBJ2-1; 8 bases match TRBD2. Trimming at V came to 1 base and at J to 8 bases, leaving 16 bases not matched to a gene. CDR3 length: 17 amino acids. The germline V gene encodes CDR1 GTSNPN and CDR2 SVGIG (reference sequence). In DNA, the CDR3 is TGTGCCTGGAGTGCCGGGGGGGCCGAACTGCTCTGGGATGAGCAGTTCTTC. It translates to CAWSAGGAELLWDEQFF.

This clone has at least ten counts. The chain joins TRBV7-9 to TRBJ1-4; 7 nucleotides match TRBD1. The CDR3 runs to 14 residues. Germline V CDR1 and CDR2: SEHNR, FQNEAQ (reference sequence). The V segment lost 6 bases and the J segment 3 bases; nucleotides outside the gene matches: 4. This chain's CDR3 is CASRTTGPNEKLFF. DNA of the CDR3: TGTGCCAGCAGAACGACAGGGCCTAATGAAAAACTGTTTTTT. Full variable domain (rest looked up from reference TRBV7-9 and TRBJ1-4): DTGVSQNPRHKITKRGQNVTFRCDPISEHNRLYWYRQTLGQGPEFLTYFQNEAQLEKSRLLSDRFSAERPKGSFSTLEIQRTEQGDSAMYLCASRTTGPNEKLFFGSGTQLSVL.

This clone appeared a single time. CDR3 region: CASSGRDGGTEAFF. The CDR3 DNA reads as TGTGCCAGCTCAGGGCGGGATGGGGGCACTGAAGCTTTCTTT. This chain connects TRBV18 to TRBJ1-1, with TRBD1 as a possible D gene (5 bases). CDR1 is KGHSH, CDR2 LQKENI, per germline. V dropped 5 bases and J dropped 4 bases, with 14 bases sitting between them. CDR3 length: 14 residues.

This clone has just a few counts. The sample carries other DNA sequences with the same CDR3. This chain connects TRBV2 to TRBJ1-2, with 8 bases that match TRBD1. Germline V gene data show CDR1 as SNHLY and CDR2 as FYNNEI. With V trimmed by 5 bases and J by 3 bases, 2 bases remained unmatched. CDR3 size: 13 residues. CDR3 loop: CASSLDRDYGYTF. The CDR3 region has the DNA TGTGCCAGCAGTTTGGACAGGGACTATGGCTACACCTTC.

This CDR3 is CASSSPFETEAFF. CDR3 DNA: TGTGCCAGCAGCTCTCCGTTTGAGACTGAAGCTTTCTTT. J is TRBJ1-1 and V is TRBV12-3 or TRBV12-4; D unclear. The CDR3 is 13 amino acids. Trimming cost V 6 bases and J 5 bases, with 13 bases left between them.

The V gene is TRBV18, the J gene TRBJ2-7; TRBD2 might be the D (5 bases). Trimming shortened V by 2 bases and J by 2 bases, and 13 bases separated the two germline ends. The CDR3 sequence is 15 residues long. CDR1 is KGHSH, CDR2 LQKENI, per germline. The CDR3 sequence: CASSPNQGGPYEQYF. As DNA, the CDR3 is TGTGCCAGCTCACCAAACCAAGGAGGTCCCTACGAGCAGTACTTC.

The V and J genes are TRBV7-2 and TRBJ2-2; D call uncertain. The CDR3 consists of 17 residues. The germline V gene has CDR1 SGHTA and CDR2 FQGNSA. Between the trimmed V and J ends, which lost 3 bases and 7 bases, there was a span of 21 bases. CDR3 residues: CASSLDGPRRFVGELFF. DNA for the CDR3: TGTGCCAGCAGCTTGGATGGGCCCCGTCGGTTTGTCGGGGAGCTGTTTTTT. The complete variable domain, with remaining parts taken from reference TRBV7-2 and TRBJ2-2, reads GAGVSQSPSNKVTEKGKDVELRCDPISGHTALYWYRQSLGQGLEFLIYFQGNSAPDKSGLPSDRFSAERTGGSVSTLTIQRTQQEDSAVYLCASSLDGPRRFVGELFFGEGSRLTVL.

The chain recombines TRBV10-1 with TRBJ1-5, with a tentative D call TRBD1 (5 bases). The CDR3 contains 13 residues. Trimming cost V 5 bases and J 4 bases, with 9 bases left between them. Germline V gene data show CDR1 as WNHNN and CDR2 as SYGVQD (reference sequence). For the CDR3, the DNA is TGCGCCAGCAGTTTGAACAGGAATCAGCCCCAGCATTTT. Translating gives CASSLNRNQPQHF.

The chain carries TRBV12-3 or TRBV12-4 and TRBJ2-5; 7 positions agree with TRBD1. After removal of 3 bases from V and 2 bases from J, the junction contained 0 bases not matched to a gene. The CDR3 consists of 13 residues. The CDR3 here is CASSFRGQETQYF. CDR3 DNA: TGTGCCAGCAGTTTCAGGGGGCAAGAGACCCAGTACTTC.

This clone is a singleton in its sample. The rearrangement joins TRBV5-1 to TRBJ2-3; D unresolved. The germline gives CDR1 SGHRS, CDR2 YFSETQ. This CDR3 comprises 16 residues. The V and J ends lost 0 bases and 0 bases respectively, with 11 bases between them. The CDR3 DNA is TGCGCCAGCAGCTTGGGTCTTTCCGTTAGCACAGATACGCAGTATTTT. It is translated as CASSLGLSVSTDTQYF.

The V and J genes are TRBV19 and TRBJ1-4; TRBD1 matches at 9 bases. Germline V gives CDR1 LNHDA, CDR2 SQIVND (reference sequence). With 8 bases clipped from V and 7 bases from J, the junction kept 11 bases outside the gene matches. The CDR3 has 15 amino acids. The DNA of the CDR3 is TGTGCCAGTGGGAGAGACAGGGGGTGGGCTGAAAAACTGTTTTTT. Its protein product is CASGRDRGWAEKLFF.

The rearrangement links TRBV18 to TRBJ2-3; TRBD1 aligns across 8 bases. The CDR3 has 16 residues. Germline values: CDR1 KGHSH, CDR2 LQKENI. V lost 1 base to trimming and J lost 2 bases; unmatched junction nucleotides: 5. The CDR3 DNA reads as TGTGCCAGCTCACCACAGGGACAGGATATCACAGATACGCAGTATTTT. It yields the protein CASSPQGQDITDTQYF.

CDR3 sequence (DNA): TGTGCCAGCAGTTTGCACAGGGCCAATCAGCCCCAGCATTTT. Its protein product is CASSLHRANQPQHF. This chain connects TRBV6-5 to TRBJ1-5; D is possibly TRBD1 (6 bases). V was trimmed by 4 bases and J by 3 bases, leaving 10 bases between them. The CDR3 is 14 residues long. Germline CDR1 is MNHEY and CDR2 is SVGAGI.

As for this clone: One end of the junction varies from germline; a read error may be responsible. J is TRBJ2-1 and V is TRBV30; possible D gene TRBD1, 5 bases. Germline V lookup: CDR1 GTSNPN, CDR2 SVGIG (reference sequence). This CDR3 comprises 13 residues. The CDR3 sequence is CAWSVYRGHEQFF. As DNA, the CDR3 is TGTGCCTGGAGTGTATATAGGGGCCATGAACAGTTCTTC.

The chain couples TRBV11-2 to TRBJ2-2, with D perhaps matching TRBD2 (7 bases). Trimming shortened V by 2 bases and J by 4 bases, and 20 bases separated the two germline ends. The CDR3 runs to 18 residues. Germline lookup yields CDR1 SGHAT and CDR2 FQNNGV. CDR3 amino acids: CASSLRGGALRGTGELFF. The CDR3 nucleotides read TGTGCCAGCAGCTTAAGGGGGGGGGCCCTTCGGGGCACCGGGGAGCTGTTTTTT.

The chain couples TRBV4-2 to TRBJ1-1, with 7 bases aligning to TRBD1. CDR1 is LGHNA, CDR2 YNFKEQ, per germline. The length of the CDR3 is 16 residues. Germline trimming cut 4 bases from V and 0 bases from J; bases unmatched to any gene: 8. CDR3 in DNA: TGTGCCAGCAGCCCAAGGGCAGGGGGGATGAACACTGAAGCTTTCTTT. It yields the protein CASSPRAGGMNTEAFF.

The J gene is TRBJ2-3, the V gene TRBV7-3; D may be TRBD1 (6 bases). V dropped 6 bases and J dropped 2 bases, with 12 bases sitting between them. Germline CDR1 reads SGHTA; CDR2 reads FQGTGA. CDR3 size: 14 residues. CDR3 nucleotides: TGTGCCAGCAGTGGGGCAGGGGACACAGATACGCAGTATTTT. Protein product: CASSGAGDTDTQYF.

The rearrangement links TRBV6-5 to TRBJ1-1; no reliable D call. This CDR3 has 13 amino acids. Per the germline V gene, CDR1 is MNHEY and CDR2 is SVGAGI. The V end was cut by 6 bases, the J end by 0 bases, with 8 bases between. The CDR3 region is CASRENLNTEAFF. The CDR3 DNA reads as TGTGCCAGCAGGGAGAATCTGAACACTGAAGCTTTCTTT.

V is TRBV30 and J is TRBJ2-7, with D tentatively TRBD2 (6 bases). V was shortened by 0 bases and J by 6 bases, with 24 bases between the two germline ends. Germline values: CDR1 GTSNPN, CDR2 SVGIG (reference sequence). This CDR3 has 17 residues. The CDR3 DNA sequence: TGTGCCTGGAGTGTACGGCTTCAGGGACTCCTCGGTGGCGAGCAGTACTTC. It codes for CAWSVRLQGLLGGEQYF.

The V and J genes are TRBV7-3 and TRBJ2-3, with TRBD1 identical over 11 bases. CDR1 SGHTA and CDR2 FQGTGA come from the germline V gene. The CDR3 sequence is 15 residues long. J gave up 5 bases and V 6 bases, and 7 bases lay outside the gene matches. CDR3 DNA sequence: TGTGCCAGCAGGATCGGGACAGGGGGGGGAGATACGCAGTATTTT. Its translation: CASRIGTGGGDTQYF.

V and J are TRBV5-1 and TRBJ2-4; a possible D gene is TRBD2 (7 bases). Trimming pared 1 base from V and 7 bases from J, leaving 12 bases between. The CDR3 has 14 residues. Germline V gene lookup returns CDR1 SGHRS and CDR2 YFSETQ. The CDR3 DNA reads as TGCGCCAGCAGCTTGCCGGGGGGCGGGAACATTCAGTACTTC. This encodes CASSLPGGGNIQYF. Full variable domain (remainder filled in from reference TRBV5-1 and TRBJ2-4): KAGVTQTPRYLIKTRGQQVTLSCSPISGHRSVSWYQQTPGQGLQFLFEYFSETQRNKGNFPGRFSGRQFSNSRSEMNVSTLELGDSALYLCASSLPGGGNIQYFGAGTRLSVL.

This clone was seen a handful of times. V gene TRBV29-1 combines with J gene TRBJ2-2; tentatively, D is TRBD2 (5 bases). Per the germline V gene, CDR1 is SQVTM and CDR2 is ANQGSEA. The CDR3 consists of 13 residues. V was trimmed by 4 bases and J by 7 bases, leaving 13 bases between them. In nucleotides, the CDR3 is TGCAGCGTTGGGAACAGCGGAGTCGGGGAGCTGTTTTTT. Its translation: CSVGNSGVGELFF.

The V call is TRBV2, the J call TRBJ1-1, with a possible D match to TRBD1 (5 bases). Trimming cost V 0 bases and J 10 bases, with 9 bases left between them. The CDR3 contains 12 residues. Germline CDR1 SNHLY, CDR2 FYNNEI. CDR3 nucleotide sequence: TGTGCCAGCAGTGAAGCGCGGCAGGGAGCTTTCTTT. Protein: CASSEARQGAFF.